Below are 14 T cell receptor beta chains sequenced from a single sample in a study of T cell responses to AZD1222 COVID-19 vaccine (dated by TCRdb to the early 2020s). The library was prepared using the immunoSEQ multiplex PCR assay. The source is immuneACCESS, and TCRdb retained only in-frame sequences with V and J called. Part of the clones is not carried over; for the studies checked, unresolved V genes explain less than half of this, and the remainder is unexplained. The sample table holds roughly 120,000 clones, of which 93% were seen once. Jointly, the top ten make up about 3% of the sample. Reading the label with the study, this specimen's time point is: baseline before first vaccination. The sample was peripheral blood, taken on day 0 of AZD1222 vaccination. The receptors stem from an adult in good health.

The chain has TRBV7-9 and TRBJ2-1; 12 bases align to TRBD2. The CDR3 contains 18 residues. Trimming cost V 0 bases and J 0 bases; bases outside gene matches: 3. The germline V gene encodes CDR1 SEHNR and CDR2 FQNEAQ (reference sequence). CDR3: CASSLAETSGSSYNEQFF. The CDR3 bases are TGTGCCAGCAGCTTAGCGGAGACTAGCGGGAGCTCCTACAATGAGCAGTTCTTC.

The J gene is TRBJ1-1, the V gene TRBV24-1; D is uncertain. The germline V gene has CDR1 KGHDR and CDR2 SFDVKD. V gave up 3 bases and J gave up 11 bases, with 18 bases separating them. The CDR3 has 14 amino acids. The CDR3 DNA sequence: TGTGCCACCAGTGATACAAATTTATTCGCCGGGGCTTTCTTT. Amino acid sequence: CATSDTNLFAGAFF.

This clone has just a few counts. The chain joins TRBV20-1 to TRBJ2-5; TRBD2 agrees at 7 bases. Germline V CDR1 and CDR2: DFQATT, SNEGSKA (reference sequence). Trimming removed 4 bases from V and 7 bases from J; junction bases left unmatched: 3. The CDR3 extends over 11 amino acids. DNA for the CDR3: TGCAGTGCTAATGGGGGGGGGACCCAGTACTTC. Amino acid sequence: CSANGGGTQYF.

The V and J genes are TRBV2 and TRBJ2-1; TRBD1 matches 7 bases. Losses at the gene ends were 6 bases for V and 8 bases for J; bases not matched to a gene: 7. CDR1 SNHLY and CDR2 FYNNEI come from the germline V gene. CDR3 length: 13 residues. As DNA, the CDR3 is TGTGCCAGCAGGTGGAAAGGGGGCTATGAGCAGTTCTTC. Amino acids: CASRWKGGYEQFF. Complete variable domain (other parts from reference TRBV2 and TRBJ2-1): EPEVTQTPSHQVTQMGQEVILRCVPISNHLYFYWYRQILGQKVEFLVSFYNNEISEKSEIFDDQFSVERPDGSNFTLKIRSTKLEDSAMYFCASRWKGGYEQFFGPGTRLTVL.

V usage is TRBV24-1 and J usage is TRBJ2-1; D is perhaps TRBD1 or TRBD2 (5 bases each). The ends were cut back, 9 bases at V and 5 bases at J, with 7 bases in the middle. From germline, CDR1 is KGHDR and CDR2 SFDVKD. This CDR3 contains 11 residues. The CDR3 loop reads CATVGDNEQFF. CDR3 in DNA: TGTGCCACCGTGGGGGACAATGAGCAGTTCTTC.

This chain connects TRBV28 to TRBJ1-2; a possible D gene is TRBD1 (6 bases). Germline values: CDR1 MDHEN, CDR2 SYDVKM. CDR3 size: 15 residues. V lost 2 bases, J lost 9 bases, and 19 bases lay in between. CDR3 nucleotides: TGTGCCAGCAGTTTACAAGGGACAAGGGTAGAGAGCTACACCTTC. This sequence encodes CASSLQGTRVESYTF.

In its sample, this clone was seen once. The DNA for the CDR3 is TGTGCCAGCAGCCAAGTCGGTCAGCGCTATGGCTACACCTTC. This translates into CASSQVGQRYGYTF. The gene calls are TRBV3-1 (or the pseudogene TRBV3-2) and TRBJ1-2; no firm D call. Per germline, CDR1 LGHDT and CDR2 YNNKEL (reference sequence). This CDR3 contains 14 residues. V was shortened by 1 base and J by 4 bases, with 10 bases between the two germline ends.

The rearrangement links TRBV3-1 (or the pseudogene TRBV3-2) to TRBJ2-5; unclear D gene. Trimming removed 0 bases at V and 6 bases at J, with 5 bases between. The CDR3 extends over 12 amino acids. Looked up from germline, CDR1 is LGHDT and CDR2 is YNNKEL (reference sequence). The chain's CDR3 is CASSQERKTQYF. In DNA, the CDR3 is TGTGCCAGCAGCCAAGAACGAAAGACCCAGTACTTC.

The chain carries TRBV28 and TRBJ1-2; a possible D gene is TRBD1 (5 bases). The CDR3 runs 16 residues. Germline V CDR1 and CDR2: MDHEN, SYDVKM. V was clipped by 5 bases and J by 7 bases, with 23 bases between them. This chain's CDR3 is CASSPQDSSLIRGYTF. Written as DNA, the CDR3 is TGTGCCAGCAGTCCACAAGACAGCTCCCTCATTCGTGGCTACACCTTC.

This chain uses TRBV7-9 with TRBJ2-3; no firm D call. Trimming cost V 5 bases and J 1 base, with 13 bases left between them. The germline gives CDR1 SEHNR, CDR2 FQNEAQ (reference sequence). The CDR3 runs to 15 residues. The CDR3 bases are TGTGCCAGCAGCGATTCCGACCCGGGCACAGATACGCAGTATTTT. Translated, it gives CASSDSDPGTDTQYF. The variable domain in full, completed from reference TRBV7-9 and TRBJ2-3, reads DTGVSQNPRHKITKRGQNVTFRCDPISEHNRLYWYRQTLGQGPEFLTYFQNEAQLEKSRLLSDRFSAERPKGSFSTLEIQRTEQGDSAMYLCASSDSDPGTDTQYFGPGTRLTVL.

This chain links TRBV6-2 or TRBV6-3 with TRBJ1-5; 10 bases are a match to TRBD1. The CDR3 totals 18 residues. Germline V CDR1 and CDR2: MNHEY, SVGEGT. The J segment lost 1 base and the V segment lost 2 bases, leaving 8 bases of the junction unmatched. CDR3 sequence reads: CASSYDRGRETSNQPQHF. CDR3 nucleotide sequence: TGTGCCAGCAGTTACGACAGGGGGCGAGAGACGAGCAATCAGCCCCAGCATTTT.

This chain joins TRBV5-1 and TRBJ1-2; TRBD1 agrees at 7 bases. The CDR3 spans 13 residues. V lost 3 bases and J lost 6; bases outside the gene matches: 5. Germline V gene lookup returns CDR1 SGHRS and CDR2 YFSETQ. CDR3 sequence (DNA): TGCGCCAGCAGCTGGACAGGAGGGGATGGCTACACCTTC. It codes for CASSWTGGDGYTF.

This chain connects TRBV6-5 to TRBJ2-2; 9 positions agree with TRBD2. The ends lost 4 bases at V and 3 bases at J; junction bases unmatched: 6. CDR1 and CDR2 (germline): MNHEY, SVGAGI. This CDR3 has 16 amino acids. The chain's CDR3 is CASSSGTSSYTGELFF. Written as DNA, the CDR3 is TGTGCCAGCAGTTCCGGGACTAGCTCGTACACCGGGGAGCTGTTTTTT.

V and J are TRBV28 and TRBJ1-1, with D maybe TRBD1 (5 bases). Germline CDR1 reads MDHEN; CDR2 reads SYDVKM. The CDR3 has 14 amino acids. Deletions cut 2 bases from V and 5 bases from J, with 12 bases between. The CDR3 loop is CASSLTQGGTEAFF. CDR3 in DNA: TGTGCCAGCAGTTTAACCCAGGGAGGGACTGAAGCTTTCTTT.